This T cell receptor beta chain was captured by sequencing in a study of blood T cell repertoires in COVID-19. Overall study context: Spain, Italy and the United States supplied samples that represented acute and convalescent COVID-19.

Repertoires were generated with immunoSEQ multiplex PCR, while TCRdb's copy carries only in-frame clones and drops some. The sample lists about 170,000 clones, just under 85% occurring once. V gave up 7 bases and J gave up 7 bases; unmatched junction bases: 8. CDR1 and CDR2 (germline): SQVTM, ANQGSEA. The CDR3 is 13 residues long. This chain joins TRBV29-1 and TRBJ2-5; 11 positions agree with TRBD2. The sequencing input was peripheral blood. The origin of this receptor is a man aged 35 to 55 who had recovered from COVID-19. CDR3 region: CSAELAGAGTQYF. CDR3 DNA sequence: TGCAGCGCCGAACTAGCGGGGGCCGGGACCCAGTACTTC.